This T cell receptor (beta chain) originates from a study of T cells after yellow fever vaccination. General study findings and limits: Only a minor proportion of clonotypes was detected across both CD4 and CD8 compartments. The secondary T-cell response peaked on day 5, not day 15, but was weaker. Post-booster reappearance was seen for most primary-vaccination clones (around 96% CD4, 85% to 90% CD8).

Universal primer sites and UMIs were introduced during 5'RACE template-switching synthesis of TCR cDNA. One entry per CDR3 protein, called by TCRdb with MiXCR from the 5' RACE reads. The sample consists of a few hundred thousand distinct CDR3 sequences, 8% to 10% of them appearing once. The table lists this clonotype with many counts. Its antigen remains unknown. V lost 2 bases and J 1 base, leaving 9 bases between the germline ends. The CDR3 is made up of 15 amino acids. The germline V gene has CDR1 SNHLY and CDR2 FYNNEI. The specimen was PBMCs, collected on the day of the first yellow fever vaccination. This receptor was identified in a man between 18 and 29 years old who received the YFV17D yellow fever vaccine. The chain recombines TRBV2 with TRBJ2-1; a weak D match, TRBD1 (5 bases). CDR3 region: CASSEQGYSYNEQFF. As DNA, the CDR3 is TGTGCCAGCAGTGAACAGGGCTATTCCTACAATGAGCAGTTCTTC.